Reported below is one T cell receptor beta chain. This clone came up a few times. The target of this receptor is not known. Per-base qualities were not stored, and no clone one base away is much larger. This entry comes from a study of cytomegalovirus exposure and HLA in healthy donors (dated by TCRdb to 2016 to 2017). As for the study more broadly: An earlier analysis of 587 of the donors reported 276 Gb of sequence data and 95 million to 140 million unique TCR beta sequences obtained from about 200 million T cells. Rather than using new phenotypic data, the later analysis identified candidate immune exposures from TCR beta sequences and from how often those sequences occurred across donors. The number of donors typed differed by locus, with roughly 629-640 for A, B, C, DRB1 and DQB1, around 520 for DQA1, under 610 for DPA1, and around 450 for DPB1. The genetic ancestry cluster associated with self-reported Caucasian donors included about 84% of the roughly 390 genotyped donors. Across around 400 genotyped donors of the cohort, an average of about 200,000 unique TCR beta nucleotide sequences per donor were sequenced, and roughly 20% of those sequences were non-productive. The study aimed to test whether signatures of past pathogen exposure could be identified by cataloging public T cell receptors. All discovery cohort repertoires had been generated on a single sequencing platform. The study profiled the T cell repertoires of 500 to 800 subjects by immunosequencing and related them to cytomegalovirus serostatus. Both class I and class II loci were covered by HLA typing, at four-digit resolution. Donor age, sex, ethnicity and CMV serostatus were collected together with the repertoire data. A later genetic analysis used genome-wide SNP genotypes for 398 of the 666 donors, treating that subset as a discovery cohort. Around 330 gigabases of sequencing data and around 88 million unique TCR sequences made up an early release that covered around 640 HLA-typed donors. Roughly five DR-DQ haplotypes were treated as single units for association and clustering because of strong linkage in the cohort. To predict cytomegalovirus infection status, the study combined high-throughput TCR immunosequencing, statistical association of individual TCRs with disease status, and machine learning. In an earlier analysis of 550 to 700 of the donors, high-throughput TCR beta sequencing was used to judge whether each TCR beta V gene segment behaved as functional or pseudogenic. In addition to the first cohort of around 670 subjects, a separate validation cohort of 120 different subjects was used. A later analysis re-analyzed previously published TCR beta repertoires from 666 donors and added high-resolution HLA genotyping to study TCR occurrence patterns.

Libraries were made using the immunoSEQ multiplex PCR assay. For the multiplex PCR, a mixture combining 60 forward primers for TCR Vbeta segments and 13 reverse primers for TCR Jbeta segments was used. The CDR3 region of rearranged TCR beta genes was amplified from genomic DNA with a multiplex PCR assay. On the Illumina HiSeq System, the amplified TCR beta libraries were sequenced as 87-base-pair reads. In the authors' own workflow: Across the 500 to 750 repertoires, a later analysis counted around 80 million unique TCR beta chains, roughly 11 million of which were shared by at least two donors. To remove PCR and sequencing errors, raw reads were error-corrected and collapsed into unique sequences using a nearest-neighbor algorithm that merged closely related sequences. To assign V, D and J gene segments, CDR3 sequences were aligned to IMGT reference sequences. For a sequence to be retained, a match of at least six nucleotides was required to both a V gene segment and a J gene segment. A rearrangement was called productive if the CDR3 had no stop codons and remained in frame with V and J, and every other rearrangement was called non-productive. Following IMGT convention, CDR3 was defined as the stretch from the second conserved V-encoded cysteine to the conserved J-encoded phenylalanine. Sequences without an unambiguous match to a single V gene segment were excluded from the earlier analysis of approximately 600 of the donors. In an earlier analysis of 587 of the donors, a V segment was called functional when productive rearrangements were above 56.7%, and segregating when the standard deviation between donors exceeded 5%. A statistical classification framework was developed to diagnose cytomegalovirus status using the catalog of TCR beta chain sequences. In a later analysis, V and J genes were assigned by comparing TCR nucleotide sequences against IMGT/GENE-DB human TR gene sequences. A later analysis assigned CDR3 sequences and most-parsimonious VDJ recombination scenarios with the TCRdist pipeline. In a later analysis, every TCR beta chain was defined by the combination of its CDR3 amino acid sequence and its V-gene family, and reads without a unique V-gene family were dropped. In a later analysis, fewer than 650 highly shared, low-generation-probability nucleotide sequences were removed to address suspected cross-contamination and a sequencing artifact. For each public chain, a later analysis derived a clonal expansion index from normalized ranks of inferred template counts within each repertoire. Generation probabilities in a later analysis came from a VDJ recombination model fitted to out-of-frame rearrangements, and those results were checked against IGoR. Hypergeometric tests were used in a later analysis to score TCR-TCR, TCR-HLA and TCR-CMV co-occurrence, with a repertoire-size bias correction applied to the TCR pairs. A later analysis estimated false discovery rates by permuting HLA or CMV assignments 20 times. In a later analysis, co-occurring TCRs were grouped using DBSCAN, with TCRdist sequence similarity added in when clustering inside HLA-allele-positive subsets. For co-occurrence clustering, repertoires with fewer than 30,000 or more than 120,000 public chains were excluded, along with 5 or 6 repertoires with anomalous nucleotide sharing. What TCRdb holds here is the immuneACCESS table cut down to in-frame rearrangements. Part of the clones is not present; checked against another copy, under half of the missing clones reflect an unresolved V gene, and the others are unexplained. V and J calls plus clone size are reproduced from that table; the DNA served to infer D and trimming. Counted in this sample were approximately 100,000 clones; 65% to 75% of them appeared once. Clones ranked in the top ten supply about a tenth of the sample.

The CDR3 sequence holds 13 residues, the cysteine and phenylalanine included. Kept here is only the CDR3 DNA, which spans 39 bases and is read in frame from base 1. After removal of 6 bases from V and 4 bases from J, the junction retains 2 bases not matched to a gene. CDR1 and CDR2 are drawn from the germline V gene (reference sequence): SEHNR, FQNEAQ. Overall study results and their limits: The authors suggested that the approach could potentially be generalized to other disease states and immunological phenotypes. A cluster of highly shared sequence variants was judged likely to be a technical artifact of the sequencing pipeline. When HLA alleles, especially DR and DQ, strongly co-occurred, attributing TCR associations to individual alleles was difficult. Because HLA typing was unavailable for some donors at each locus, only the typed subset was used in association tests. An earlier analysis of roughly 570 of the donors showed that most TCR beta V segments appeared in productive rearrangements either about 87% or about 30% of the time, which broadly matched IMGT annotations. A later analysis found that HLA-associated TCR beta chains were more clonally expanded and had lower generation probabilities than equally common non-associated chains. Compared with the approximately 710-donor mean, donors in an Asian-associated ancestry cluster had fewer N-insertions in productive TCRs, according to a later genetic analysis. In a later analysis, several top co-occurrence clusters were reported to appear linked to parvovirus B19, influenza, CMV and Epstein-Barr virus. Some IMGT-functional V segments, including TRBV6-2 and TRBV6-3, could not be distinguished by the 87-base-pair reads and were therefore excluded. V-gene and J-gene trimming of TCR beta chains was associated with a missense DCLRE1C variant in a later genetic analysis, and the association was replicated in an independent cohort. While some public TCRs were present in many individuals, most TCR sequences turned up only very rarely across donors. Only TCR beta chains were sequenced in this cohort, and the absence of alpha or paired-chain data limited detectable features. A few of the identified cytomegalovirus-associated TCR beta chains were confirmed in vitro to be specific for cytomegalovirus antigens. Linkage disequilibrium might explain the correlated functional status among segregating V segments, but an unknown experimental factor could not be excluded. According to a later analysis, TCR association rates differed among HLA loci, with DRB1 alleles showing the most associated TCRs and HLA-C alleles showing the fewest. The classifier was reported to diagnose cytomegalovirus status with high specificity and sensitivity in both the original and validation cohorts. Immune exposure information for the cohort was limited to CMV serostatus. At a false discovery rate of 0.05, a later analysis linked 15,000 to 20,000 TCR beta sequences to specific HLA alleles. In the study, around 150 TCR beta chains were listed as associated with cytomegalovirus. Presence/absence analyses assumed roughly uniform sequencing depth across donors, an assumption that may not hold. A further reported finding was that TCR beta sequences accurately predicted the HLA-A and HLA-B alleles for most subjects in the first cohort. Because counts were too low, about 15 rarely observed V segments, including chromosome 9 orphons, were left out of the earlier analysis of a few hundred of the donors. According to a later analysis, most CMV-associated TCR beta chains appeared to be HLA-restricted, and the HLA associations seemed to be driven largely by CMV exposure.

The cohort comprised around 690 healthy bone marrow donors. At the time of sampling, every cohort member was nominally healthy, though immune exposures that went unrecorded were likely present. The donor tested CMV seropositive and was one of the 289 seropositive cohort members. A peripheral blood sample was provided by each donor, and peripheral blood mononuclear cells were used for TCR beta sequencing. The Qiagen DNeasy Blood Extraction Kit was used to extract genomic DNA from the blood cell samples. The receptor chain draws on TRBV7-9 and TRBJ2-5, with 10 middle bases fitting TRBD2. This TCR came from a man in his forties or fifties in good health and CMV-seropositive. Material: PBMCs. The CDR3 protein sequence reads: CASRSGGGETQYF. DNA sequence: TGTGCCAGCAGAAGCGGGGGGGGAGAGACCCAGTACTTC. Where the CDR3 stops, the reference TRBV7-9 and TRBJ2-5 genes take over; the full variable domain is DTGVSQNPRHKITKRGQNVTFRCDPISEHNRLYWYRQTLGQGPEFLTYFQNEAQLEKSRLLSDRFSAERPKGSFSTLEIQRTEQGDSAMYLCASRSGGGETQYFGPGTRLLVL.